The 24 T cell receptor beta chains in this list originate from one sample, sequenced in a study of CD8 T cells in ankylosing spondylitis. One entry per CDR3 protein, called by TCRdb with MiXCR from the 5' RACE reads. The top ten clones hold over 5.5% of a sample with roughly 150,000 distinct CDR3 sequences, about 32% of them seen once. The sequencing sample was made of synovial fluid, either unsorted or a sorted T cell fraction (not recorded which). Receptors were obtained from a male donor with ankylosing spondylitis.

The V call is TRBV28, the J call TRBJ2-1, with TRBD2 matching 12 bases. V dropped 7 bases and J dropped 10; count of bases not matched to a gene: 11. Per germline, CDR1 MDHEN and CDR2 SYDVKM. The CDR3 contains 15 residues. For the CDR3, the DNA is TGTGCCAGCAAAGAATGGACTAGCGGGACCTTGGAGCAGTTCTTC. Its translation is CASKEWTSGTLEQFF.

The chain is built from TRBV20-1 and TRBJ2-5; TRBD1 aligns across 7 bases. The V gene end was trimmed by 6 bases and the J gene end by 1 base; junction bases not matched to a gene: 11. Germline-derived CDR1 and CDR2 are DFQATT and SNEGSKA (reference sequence). The CDR3 extends over 15 amino acids. The CDR3 region is CSAAKWTGPQETQYF. The CDR3 DNA reads TGCAGTGCCGCCAAATGGACAGGACCCCAAGAGACCCAGTACTTC.

The chain couples TRBV10-3 to TRBJ1-6; TRBD1 matches at 9 bases. Trimming cost V 4 bases and J 7 bases; bases outside gene matches: 2. Germline V gene data show CDR1 as ENHRY and CDR2 as SYGVKD. This CDR3 contains 14 residues. CDR3 DNA: TGTGCCATCAGTGGTACAGGGGGCAATTCACCCCTCCACTTT. Amino acid sequence: CAISGTGGNSPLHF.

V is TRBV18 and J is TRBJ1-1, with TRBD1 matching over 7 bases. V dropped 6 bases and J dropped 5; count of bases not matched to a gene: 6. CDR3 size: 13 residues. Germline values: CDR1 KGHSH, CDR2 LQKENI. The CDR3 region is CASSATGSTEAFF. The CDR3 coding sequence is TGTGCCAGCTCGGCGACAGGGTCGACTGAAGCTTTCTTT.

This chain joins TRBV29-1 and TRBJ2-7, with D maybe TRBD1 (6 bases). This CDR3 is built from 14 residues. Germline CDR1 reads SQVTM; CDR2 reads ANQGSEA. Trimming took 2 bases from V and 6 from J, leaving 17 bases between them. CDR3 DNA sequence: TGCAGCGTTGAACAGAACAGGGCTTCGAGCGAGCAGTACTTC. This gives the protein CSVEQNRASSEQYF.

The chain is built from TRBV20-1 and TRBJ2-3, with a tentative D call TRBD2 (5 bases). The V gene's germline CDR1 is DFQATT and CDR2 SNEGSKA (reference sequence). The CDR3 sequence is 13 residues long. V gave up 3 bases and J gave up 4 bases, with 11 bases separating them. CDR3 loop: CSARRADPDTQYF. In DNA form, the CDR3 reads TGCAGTGCTAGGCGGGCGGATCCAGATACGCAGTATTTT.

This clonotype was seen ten or more times. The chain couples TRBV20-1 to TRBJ2-3, with D tentatively TRBD1 (6 bases). V lost 1 base and J 0 bases, leaving 11 bases between the germline ends. Germline CDR1 reads DFQATT; CDR2 reads SNEGSKA (reference sequence). CDR3 length: 15 amino acids. CDR3 bases: TGCAGTGCTAGAGGTGGGGGCCGGAGCACAGATACGCAGTATTTT. This codes for CSARGGGRSTDTQYF.

The rearrangement links TRBV7-2 to TRBJ2-1; D not certain. The V gene lost 1 base and the J gene lost 1 base, with 8 bases spanning the gap. CDR1 SGHTA and CDR2 FQGNSA come from the germline V gene. CDR3 size: 15 residues. Here the CDR3 reads CASSLVSDSYNEQFF. The CDR3 bases are TGTGCCAGCAGCTTAGTGTCGGATTCCTACAATGAGCAGTTCTTC.

This chain joins TRBV7-9 and TRBJ2-7, with 11 bases identical to TRBD2. In germline, CDR1 is SEHNR, CDR2 FQNEAQ (reference sequence). The CDR3 length is 15 residues. J gave up 3 bases and V 3 bases, and 4 bases lay outside the gene matches. CDR3 amino acids: CASSFSTSGSYEQYF. The CDR3 bases are TGTGCCAGCAGCTTCTCCACTAGCGGGAGCTACGAGCAGTACTTC.

The chain is built from TRBV3-1 and TRBJ2-7; D not resolved. The CDR3 extends over 13 amino acids. Trimming pared 5 bases from V and 2 bases from J, leaving 10 bases between. Germline V gene sequence: CDR1 LGHDT, CDR2 YNNKEL (reference sequence). This chain's CDR3 is CASSSTVTYEQYF. In nucleotides, the CDR3 is TGTGCCAGCAGCTCGACGGTGACCTACGAGCAGTACTTC.

In this sample, this clonotype turned up many times. V and J are TRBV20-1 and TRBJ2-5; tentatively, D is TRBD1 or TRBD2 (5 bases each). The CDR3 covers 13 residues. CDR1 and CDR2 from the germline V gene are DFQATT and SNEGSKA (reference sequence). V lost 4 bases, J lost 1 base, and 10 bases lay in between. CDR3 sequence reads: CSATGAVQETQYF. CDR3 nucleotide sequence: TGCAGTGCTACCGGGGCCGTCCAAGAGACCCAGTACTTC.

In its sample, this clonotype was seen many times. This chain links TRBV7-2 with TRBJ1-5; D gene uncertain. The CDR3 consists of 12 residues. V was pared by 5 bases and J by 4 bases, with 6 bases between. CDR1 is SGHTA and CDR2 is FQGNSA in the germline V gene. CDR3: CASSPANQPQHF. DNA of the CDR3: TGTGCCAGCAGCCCGGCGAATCAGCCCCAGCATTTT.

This clonotype was recorded a few times. The V call is TRBV5-1, the J call TRBJ2-3; 9 bases agree with TRBD1. CDR1 is SGHRS, CDR2 YFSETQ, per germline. With 4 bases clipped from V and 2 bases from J, the junction kept 8 bases outside the gene matches. CDR3 size: 16 residues. CDR3 DNA: TGCGCCAGCAGCCCGACGGACAGGGGCCCCACAGATACGCAGTATTTT. This translates into CASSPTDRGPTDTQYF.

The gene calls are TRBV5-1 and TRBJ2-7, with 14 bases fitting TRBD2. The trim removed 4 bases at V and 7 bases at J, leaving 7 bases unmatched. CDR1 is SGHRS, CDR2 YFSETQ, per germline. This CDR3 is 15 amino acids long. CDR3 DNA: TGCGCCAGCAGCCAGACTAGCGGGGGGGCCGGTGAGCAGTACTTC. It codes for CASSQTSGGAGEQYF. The variable domain in full, completed from reference TRBV5-1 and TRBJ2-7, reads KAGVTQTPRYLIKTRGQQVTLSCSPISGHRSVSWYQQTPGQGLQFLFEYFSETQRNKGNFPGRFSGRQFSNSRSEMNVSTLELGDSALYLCASSQTSGGAGEQYFGPGTRLTVT.

The rearrangement joins TRBV15 to TRBJ1-5; D is unclear. CDR1 is LNHNV and CDR2 is YYDKDF in the germline V gene (reference sequence). CDR3 length: 13 residues. The germline V and J ends were trimmed by 3 bases and 6 bases, with 9 bases remaining between them. CDR3 loop: CATSSAGSQPQHF. In DNA, the CDR3 is TGTGCCACCAGCAGCGCGGGTAGTCAGCCCCAGCATTTT.

A few counts support this clonotype. The chain has TRBV3-1 and TRBJ2-7, with unresolved D. The CDR3 has 13 amino acids. Trimming pared 0 bases from V and 7 bases from J, leaving 10 bases between. Germline V gene data show CDR1 as LGHDT and CDR2 as YNNKEL (reference sequence). The CDR3 DNA follows: TGTGCCAGCAGCCAAGAAGCGTCGACTGAGCAGTACTTC. It specifies CASSQEASTEQYF.

This clonotype was detected a few times. CDR3 in DNA: TGTGCCAGCAGGGTCGGGGGCCTCGGCAGGGATGAAAACATTCAGTACTTC. As protein: CASRVGGLGRDENIQYF. This chain joins TRBV27 and TRBJ2-4; tentatively, D is TRBD1 or TRBD2 (6 bases each). The CDR3 runs to 17 residues. V lost 6 bases to trimming and J lost 5 bases, with 23 bases between them. Germline assignment: CDR1 MNHEY and CDR2 SMNVEV (reference sequence).

The chain has TRBV9 and TRBJ1-1; D is undetermined. Trimming removed 4 bases from V and 0 bases from J, with 19 bases in between. CDR3 length: 17 amino acids. Germline lookup yields CDR1 SGDLS and CDR2 YYNGEE. CDR3: CASSSSSGRAVNTEAFF. For the CDR3, the DNA is TGTGCCAGCAGCTCCAGTTCGGGGAGGGCCGTGAACACTGAAGCTTTCTTT.

This clonotype was observed a few times. The CDR3 here is CASSKRNNYGYTF. Here the CDR3 DNA reads TGTGCCAGCAGTAAACGGAATAACTATGGCTACACCTTC. V usage is TRBV27 and J usage is TRBJ1-2; D ambiguous. This CDR3 has 13 amino acids. Germline loops: CDR1 MNHEY, CDR2 SMNVEV (reference sequence). V lost 5 bases and J 1 base, leaving 8 bases between the germline ends.

The chain links TRBV10-3 to TRBJ2-1; 9 bases fit TRBD1. Germline V gene data show CDR1 as ENHRY and CDR2 as SYGVKD. This CDR3 spans 14 amino acids. The V segment lost 5 bases and the J segment 5 bases; nucleotides outside the gene matches: 4. CDR3 in DNA: TGTGCCATCAGTCCCGGACAGGGGAACAATGAGCAGTTCTTC. It encodes CAISPGQGNNEQFF.

This clonotype has a handful of counts. J is TRBJ2-1 and V is TRBV5-1; tentative D call: TRBD1 (6 bases). Deletions cut 5 bases from V and 15 bases from J, with 30 bases between. From germline, CDR1 is SGHRS and CDR2 YFSETQ. The CDR3 is made up of 16 amino acids. In DNA, the CDR3 is TGCGCCAGCAGTCCGGGACCCCAGGGGAGTTTCGGATCTTGGTTCTTC. Residues: CASSPGPQGSFGSWFF.

Only a few counts were recorded for this clonotype. At one end the junction does not follow the germline gene, possibly because of a read error. V usage is TRBV24-1 and J usage is TRBJ2-1; 7 nucleotides match TRBD2. This CDR3 spans 14 amino acids. From germline, CDR1 is KGHDR and CDR2 SFDVKD. This CDR3 reads CATSDLGFGPSGLF. As DNA, the CDR3 is TGTGCCACCAGTGATCTGGGATTCGGTCCTAGCGGTCTCTTC.

The chain combines TRBV6-1 with TRBJ2-7, with TRBD1 identical over 7 bases. The CDR3 is 13 amino acids. Germline trimming cut 4 bases from V and 2 bases from J; bases unmatched to any gene: 2. Germline V gene lookup returns CDR1 MNHNS and CDR2 SASEGT. The CDR3 region is CASSVGTAYEQYF. Written as DNA, the CDR3 is TGTGCCAGCAGTGTCGGGACAGCCTACGAGCAGTACTTC.

This clonotype was seen at least ten times. This chain joins TRBV3-1 and TRBJ2-3, with 9 bases matching TRBD2. Trimming took 4 bases from V and 2 from J; bases not matched to a gene: 4. The CDR3 has 15 residues. CDR1 is LGHDT and CDR2 is YNNKEL in the germline V gene (reference sequence). CDR3: CASSPLAGVTDTQYF. DNA of the CDR3: TGTGCCAGCAGCCCTTTAGCGGGAGTCACAGATACGCAGTATTTT.